This TCR beta chain is from a study of CD8+CD57+ T cells in acquired aplastic anemia. Study-level information: Sorted CD4+ and CD8+ cells gave an average of 3.2 ug of DNA. Notes on the study in general: A significant difference in CD8+ Simpson's diversity between patients and controls was not found.

Deletions cut 5 bases from V and 4 bases from J, with 11 bases between. CDR3 length: 13 residues. This clonotype has a count of ten or more. Antigen unknown. Sequenced patients had shown CD8+CD57+ cell expansion by flow cytometry. Blood sampling was performed on the patients, and none of them had received therapy by then. For CDR3 and TCR beta VDJ profiling, genomic DNA was the template used. A single record per CDR3 protein comes from TCRdb applying MiXCR to the reads. The sample yields under 200,000 distinct CDR3 sequences, roughly 50% seen once. The receptor comes from a human donor with aplastic anemia. The rearrangement uses TRBV12-3 or TRBV12-4 and TRBJ1-2; D remains ambiguous. The sequencing input was sorted CD4+, CD8+, or CD8+CD57+ T cells (not recorded which) from PBMCs. The CDR3 bases are TGTGCCAGCAGTCCTACAATGGGCTATGGCTACACCTTC. This gives the protein CASSPTMGYGYTF.